This T cell receptor (beta chain) was retrieved from a study of shared clonotypes between healthy human individuals. Study overall: Three plates each covered CD4 naive and memory; CD8 naive two, CD8 memory one.

This CDR3 contains 15 residues. Losses at the gene ends were 6 bases for V and 5 bases for J; bases not matched to a gene: 13. Germline-derived CDR1 and CDR2 are MNHNS and SASEGT. The repertoire was sequenced with immunoSEQ multiplex PCR; TCRdb's copy has only in-frame clones and lacks some. The data show under 1,100,000 clones, about 70% seen once. General observations from the study: Owing to a small donor count, the genetic and exposure-history diversity represented was limited. Memory subsets generally showed lower estimated richness than naive subsets.

The study enrolled healthy HIV-negative adults without recent acute infections or vaccinations as donors. In this sample, this clone turned up a few times. Its cognate antigen is unknown. This TCR derives from a man younger than 30 in good health. The source material was memory CD4+ T cells sorted from blood. Subset reported: CD45RA-negative fraction. This sequence joins TRBV6-1 and TRBJ2-7, with 7 bases matching TRBD1. CDR3 coding DNA: TGTGCCAGCAGAGCCAGGGACAGCCGGGGTGACGAGCAGTACTTC. Translation gives CASRARDSRGDEQYF.